This passage covers 4 T cell receptor beta chains from one sample sequenced in a study of spatial heterogeneity in lung cancer. No antigen has been identified for these receptors. Study-level results: The study found that expanded intratumoral alpha and beta TCR counts tracked tumor mutation counts.

TCRdb reanalysed the 5' RACE reads using MiXCR and keeps one entry per CDR3 protein. Found here are some 11,000 distinct CDR3 sequences, more than 7% of them singletons; the top ten hold approximately 20%. Time point meaning: sample taken at primary tumor resection. The specimen was lung tumor tissue, collected at surgery. Every receptor here comes from a female donor with early-stage non-small cell lung cancer.

This clonotype occurred many times. This beta chain is a stray sequence in a library constructed for alpha chains; its clone size is not meaningful. V and J are TRBV7-2 and TRBJ1-4; no definite D call. The CDR3 totals 13 residues. Germline V gene lookup returns CDR1 SGHTA and CDR2 FQGNSA. The V end lost 4 bases, the J end lost 8 bases, and 11 bases lay between the germline ends. The CDR3 spells CASSYERHEKLFF. Written as DNA, the CDR3 is TGTGCCAGCAGCTATGAAAGGCACGAAAAACTGTTTTTT.

The sample holds many counts of this clonotype. In a library made to pick up alpha chains, this beta chain is a stray read with a size that means little. The chain carries TRBV9 and TRBJ2-2; tentative D call: TRBD1 (5 bases). V gave up 4 bases and J gave up 1 base, with 11 bases separating them. The CDR3 spans 15 residues. In germline, CDR1 is SGDLS, CDR2 YYNGEE. For the CDR3, the DNA is TGTGCCAGCAGCACCCAGGGATTGAACACCGGGGAGCTGTTTTTT. It translates to CASSTQGLNTGELFF. Full variable domain (missing parts from reference TRBV9 and TRBJ2-2): DSGVTQTPKHLITATGQRVTLRCSPRSGDLSVYWYQQSLDQGLQFLIQYYNGEERAKGNILERFSAQQFPDLHSELNLSSLELGDSALYFCASSTQGLNTGELFFGEGSRLTVL.

Turning to this clonotype: This beta chain appears as a stray read in a library generated for alpha chains; its size is not informative. The rearrangement links TRBV11-2 to TRBJ2-1, with D maybe TRBD1 (7 bases). V shed 5 bases and J shed 5 bases, with 16 bases lying between them. The CDR3 consists of 15 residues. Germline-derived CDR1 and CDR2 are SGHAT and FQNNGV. The CDR3 sequence: CASSPKTGRHNEQFF. CDR3 nucleotides: TGTGCCAGCAGCCCCAAGACAGGGAGGCACAATGAGCAGTTCTTC.

This clonotype was picked up a small number of times. Because the library targeted alpha chains, this beta chain is an off-target read whose size means little. The chain carries TRBV5-1 and TRBJ1-3; D gene unclear. CDR1 SGHRS and CDR2 YFSETQ come from the germline V gene. Trimming pared 4 bases from V and 1 base from J, leaving 12 bases between. The CDR3 extends over 15 amino acids. In nucleotides, the CDR3 is TGCGCCAGCAGCCAGGAGCCCACTTCTGGAAACACCATATATTTT. It codes for CASSQEPTSGNTIYF.